Listed below are T cell receptor beta chains from one sample, sequenced in a study of cytomegalovirus exposure and HLA in healthy donors. Data came from immunoSEQ multiplex PCR; TCRdb stores just in-frame clones and leaves some out. The sample has roughly 79,000 clones; 85% to 95% are singletons. Sequenced: PBMCs. Every receptor here comes from a man aged 18 to 35 in good health and CMV-seronegative. CDR3s include the opening cysteine and the closing phenylalanine or tryptophan. A D gene is named only where the DNA matches it firmly. Some rows have no size entry. The others give once, few or many, or a class for an expanded clone.

j_call: TRBJ1-1; clone_size: NA; v_call: TRBV15; d_call: NA; cdr3_aa: CATSRVRGQNTEAFF; cdr3_nt: TGTGCCACCAGCAGAGTCAGGGGACAGAACACTGAAGCTTTCTTT
j_call: TRBJ1-5; clone_size: once; v_call: TRBV11-2; d_call: TRBD1; cdr3_aa: CASSATGGSNQPQHF; cdr3_nt: TGTGCCAGCAGCGCAACAGGGGGTAGCAATCAGCCCCAGCATTTT
j_call: TRBJ2-2; clone_size: NA; v_call: TRBV25-1; d_call: NA; cdr3_aa: CASSFYGGNTGELFF; cdr3_nt: TGTGCCAGCAGTTTCTACGGGGGAAACACCGGGGAGCTGTTTTTT
j_call: TRBJ2-3; clone_size: NA; v_call: TRBV5-1; d_call: NA; cdr3_aa: CASSQNREPDTQYF; cdr3_nt: TGCGCCAGCAGCCAGAACAGGGAACCAGATACGCAGTATTTT
j_call: TRBJ1-2; clone_size: NA; v_call: TRBV5-1; d_call: TRBD1; cdr3_aa: CASSEPDRAAINYGYTF; cdr3_nt: TGCGCCAGCAGCGAGCCGGACAGGGCGGCGATTAACTATGGCTACACCTTC
j_call: TRBJ2-5; clone_size: NA; v_call: TRBV7-9; d_call: NA; cdr3_aa: CASSSSMVRETQYF; cdr3_nt: TGTGCCAGCAGCTCCTCCATGGTGAGGGAGACCCAGTACTTC
j_call: TRBJ1-6; clone_size: NA; v_call: TRBV12-5; d_call: NA; cdr3_aa: CASGLGREMVRRSPLHF; cdr3_nt: TGTGCTAGTGGTTTAGGCCGGGAAATGGTAAGGCGGTCACCCCTCCACTTT
j_call: TRBJ1-1; clone_size: NA; v_call: TRBV28; d_call: NA; cdr3_aa: CASSFWQTEAFF; cdr3_nt: TGTGCCAGCAGTTTCTGGCAGACTGAAGCTTTCTTT
j_call: TRBJ1-2; clone_size: NA; v_call: TRBV6-1; d_call: NA; cdr3_aa: CASSDSRVLYGYTF; cdr3_nt: TGTGCCAGCAGTGACTCCAGGGTCCTCTATGGCTACACCTTC
j_call: TRBJ2-3; clone_size: NA; v_call: TRBV4-1; d_call: TRBD2; cdr3_aa: CASSQRVTSGSTDTQYF; cdr3_nt: TGCGCCAGCAGCCAAAGGGTCACTAGCGGTAGCACAGATACGCAGTATTTT
j_call: TRBJ2-3; clone_size: NA; v_call: TRBV10-1; d_call: TRBD2; cdr3_aa: CASSDPSPRHDPSGGTSTDTQYF; cdr3_nt: TGCGCCAGCAGTGACCCATCGCCCCGACACGATCCTAGCGGGGGCACTAGCACAGATACGCAGTATTTT
j_call: TRBJ1-1; clone_size: NA; v_call: TRBV19; d_call: NA; cdr3_aa: CASSIEGGGEAFF; cdr3_nt: TGTGCCAGTAGTATCGAAGGAGGAGGTGAAGCTTTCTTT
j_call: TRBJ1-2; clone_size: NA; v_call: TRBV7-8; d_call: TRBD1; cdr3_aa: CASSYRGQGPKGYTF; cdr3_nt: TGTGCCAGCAGTTACCGGGGACAGGGACCGAAGGGCTACACCTTC
j_call: TRBJ2-1; clone_size: NA; v_call: TRBV2; d_call: TRBD2; cdr3_aa: CASSEASGGSYAFF; cdr3_nt: TGTGCCAGCAGTGAAGCTAGCGGGGGCTCCTACGCGTTCTTC
j_call: TRBJ1-5; clone_size: NA; v_call: TRBV18; d_call: NA; cdr3_aa: CASSPRQGRGEPQHF; cdr3_nt: TGTGCCAGCTCACCAAGGCAGGGAAGGGGTGAGCCCCAGCATTTT
j_call: TRBJ2-1; clone_size: NA; v_call: TRBV10-1; d_call: TRBD2; cdr3_aa: CASSASGTSGVNEQFF; cdr3_nt: TGCGCCAGCAGTGCCTCCGGGACTAGCGGGGTCAATGAGCAGTTCTTC